This is a list of T cell receptor beta chains from one sample in a study of response to subunit inactivated influenza vaccine. TCRdb reanalysed the RT-PCR reads using MiXCR and keeps one entry per CDR3 protein. This sample has 800,000 or so distinct CDR3 sequences, with less than 25% found just once. Source: PBMCs from blood, taken roughly 5 days after vaccination. These receptors all stem from a man in his forties or fifties who received an inactivated influenza vaccine. Both conserved end residues are part of each CDR3. The D gene is left open where the match is weak. Size is stated for part of the rows, as once, few or many counts, or as a class when the clone is expanded.

NA	TRBD2	TRBJ2-7	TRBV27	TGTGCCAGCAGTTTACGGGGCGGGAGCCACGAGCAGTACTTC	CASSLRGGSHEQYF
NA	TRBD2	TRBJ2-5	TRBV7-9	TGTGCCAGCAGCCGCGACCAGGGACTAGTAAACTTC	CASSRDQGLVNF
NA	NA	TRBJ2-7	TRBV5-1	TGCGCCAGCAGAAGGGACCCAGGCTACGAGCAGTACTTC	CASRRDPGYEQYF
NA	TRBD2	TRBJ2-7	TRBV7-2	TGTGCCAGCAGCTCCCACCCCGGGACTAGCTCTTTCGAGCAGTACTTC	CASSSHPGTSSFEQYF
NA	TRBD2	TRBJ2-3	TRBV3-1	TGTGCCAGCAGTCCCGCGGGAGGCCTTATCACAGATACGCAGTATTTT	CASSPAGGLITDTQYF
NA	NA	TRBJ1-1	TRBV28	TGTGCCAGCAGTTTCCTGCCCCTCGAAGCTTTCTTT	CASSFLPLEAFF
NA	TRBD1	TRBJ2-3	TRBV7-9	TGTGCCAGCAGCCTAGGAAAGGGGGCGGACACAGATACGCAGTATTTT	CASSLGKGADTDTQYF
NA	TRBD1	TRBJ2-2	TRBV27	TGTGCCAGCAGTCCCGACAGGGTTTTGAACACCGGGGAGCTGTTTTTT	CASSPDRVLNTGELFF
NA	NA	TRBJ2-1	TRBV24-1	TGTGCCACCTCCGGAGGGTATGAGCAGTTCTTC	CATSGGYEQFF
few	NA	TRBJ1-1	TRBV13	TGTGCCAGCAGCCAGAGGGGACGGCTGAACACTGAAGCTTTCTTT	CASSQRGRLNTEAFF
NA	NA	TRBJ2-2	TRBV7-2	TGTGCCAGCAGCTTAGAGGCACTGAACACCGGGGAGCTGTTTTTT	CASSLEALNTGELFF
NA	TRBD2	TRBJ2-7	TRBV11-2	TGTGCCAGCAGGCGACCTACCGGGACTAGCGGGGGGCCTCGTCTCGAGCAGTACTTC	CASRRPTGTSGGPRLEQYF
few	NA	TRBJ1-5	TRBV7-9	TGTGCCAGCAGCTTAGCGGGTCAGGACCTAAGCAATCAGCCCCAGCATTTT	CASSLAGQDLSNQPQHF
NA	NA	TRBJ2-1	TRBV12-3/TRBV12-4	TGTGCCAGCAGTTTAGAGCAGCGCAATGAGCAGTTCTTC	CASSLEQRNEQFF
NA	NA	TRBJ2-7	TRBV6-5	TGTGCCAGCAGTTCGGGACCGGGGAACGAGCAGTACTTC	CASSSGPGNEQYF
NA	TRBD2	TRBJ2-2	TRBV20-1	TGCAGTGCTAGGACGGGGGGGGGTAACATCGGGGAGCTGTTTTTT	CSARTGGGNIGELFF
few	NA	TRBJ2-5	TRBV3-1	TGTGCCAGCAGCCAAGTCGGGGAGTCGCAAGAGACCCAGTACTTC	CASSQVGESQETQYF
few	NA	TRBJ2-7	TRBV28	TGTGCCAGCCTTCTGGCGGGGGCGAGCTCCTACGAGCAGTACTTC	CASLLAGASSYEQYF
NA	NA	TRBJ2-4	TRBV11-2	TGTGCCAGCACCGATAACAGGGAGGCCAAAAACATTCAGTACTTC	CASTDNREAKNIQYF
NA	TRBD1	TRBJ2-5	TRBV12-3/TRBV12-4	TGTGCCAGCAGTCCGCGACAGGGGGGCCGCTGGGAGACCCAGTACTTC	CASSPRQGGRWETQYF
NA	NA	TRBJ2-5	TRBV10-3	TGTGCCATCAGTGTAAAGGGAATCCAAGAGACCCAGTACTTC	CAISVKGIQETQYF
NA	TRBD1	TRBJ1-1	TRBV5-1	TGCGCCAGCAGCCGTACGACAGGGGCCTTAATGAACACTGAAGCTTTCTTT	CASSRTTGALMNTEAFF
NA	TRBD2	TRBJ2-7	TRBV20-1	TGCAGTGCTAGGTGGGATCTAGCGGGGTACGAGCAGTACTTC	CSARWDLAGYEQYF
NA	NA	TRBJ2-5	TRBV5-6	TGTGCCAGCAGCTTCGGGACCGGGACCCAGTACTTC	CASSFGTGTQYF
NA	NA	TRBJ2-3	TRBV7-9	TGTGCCAGCAGCTGGCCACCGACAGATACGCAGTATTTT	CASSWPPTDTQYF
NA	NA	TRBJ2-5	TRBV7-2	TGTGCCAGCAGCCGACAGGGAGGGGTAGAGACCCAGTACTTC	CASSRQGGVETQYF
NA	TRBD1	TRBJ1-1	TRBV3-1	TGTGCCAGCAGCCGTGAGGCTGTACTGAGGACAGGGCCGGCTTTCTTT	CASSREAVLRTGPAFF
few	NA	TRBJ2-1	TRBV7-2	TGTGCCAGCAGCAACCGGGACTTCAATGAGCAGTTCTTC	CASSNRDFNEQFF
NA	TRBD1	TRBJ2-3	TRBV10-3	TGTGCCATCAGTGAGCCCGACAGGGGAATGGATACGCAGTATTTT	CAISEPDRGMDTQYF
NA	NA	TRBJ2-7	TRBV7-6	TGTGCCAGCAGCCCGGTTGAACTAGCTTCCCAAAACGAGCAGTACTTC	CASSPVELASQNEQYF
NA	NA	TRBJ1-1	TRBV6-1	TGTGCCAGCAGTGAACGGAAACCTGAAGCTTTCTTT	CASSERKPEAFF
few	NA	TRBJ2-5	TRBV20-1	TGCAGTGCTAGCCGCCTAGATCCCCCCATAGAGACCCAGTACTTC	CSASRLDPPIETQYF
many	NA	TRBJ2-3	TRBV5-1	TGCGCCAGCAGCCTCGAGACTAGAGCCACAGATACGCAGTATTTT	CASSLETRATDTQYF
NA	NA	TRBJ2-5	TRBV10-1	TGCGCCAGCAGTGCGGGGGACATAAGTTCGACCCAGTACTTC	CASSAGDISSTQYF
few	NA	TRBJ2-7	TRBV5-5	TGTGCCAGCAGCTTGGACGGGTTCGAGCAGTACTTC	CASSLDGFEQYF
many	TRBD2	TRBJ2-7	TRBV29-1	TGCAGCGTTGAAGTACTAGCGGGATCCTACGAGCAGTACTTC	CSVEVLAGSYEQYF
NA	NA	TRBJ2-1	TRBV7-2	TGTGCCAGCAGCTTACATCTCGGGGGGCTACTTGAGCAGTTCTTC	CASSLHLGGLLEQFF